The text below deals with one T cell receptor (beta chain). Its antigen is currently unknown. TCRdb's table, derived via immunoSEQ multiplex PCR, lists solely in-frame clones and lacks some. The repertoire includes more than 120,000 clones, 88% of them detected once, and approximately 5.6% sits in the top ten. This entry comes from a study of T cell responses to AZD1222 COVID-19 vaccine. CDR3 length: 15 residues. V trimming: 1 base; J trimming: 4 bases; junction bases outside the gene matches: 4. The germline V gene has CDR1 SGHNT and CDR2 YYREEE (reference sequence). Study-wide points: Clonal diversity was possibly underestimated; the donors were predominantly white British and more often female. Repertoire collection took place solely once the T cell response had peaked. Per reports, nearly half of all spike-specific TCRs target regions that are unmutated in variants.

This sequence was found in an adult who received the MenACWY meningococcal vaccine as a control. The chain uses TRBV5-4 and TRBJ1-1; 10 nucleotides agree with TRBD1. This specimen was peripheral blood, taken 28 days after the second dose of the MenACWY control vaccine. This chain's CDR3 is CASSLIRTGGTEAFF. The CDR3 nucleotides read TGTGCCAGCAGCTTGATCCGGACAGGGGGCACTGAAGCTTTCTTT.